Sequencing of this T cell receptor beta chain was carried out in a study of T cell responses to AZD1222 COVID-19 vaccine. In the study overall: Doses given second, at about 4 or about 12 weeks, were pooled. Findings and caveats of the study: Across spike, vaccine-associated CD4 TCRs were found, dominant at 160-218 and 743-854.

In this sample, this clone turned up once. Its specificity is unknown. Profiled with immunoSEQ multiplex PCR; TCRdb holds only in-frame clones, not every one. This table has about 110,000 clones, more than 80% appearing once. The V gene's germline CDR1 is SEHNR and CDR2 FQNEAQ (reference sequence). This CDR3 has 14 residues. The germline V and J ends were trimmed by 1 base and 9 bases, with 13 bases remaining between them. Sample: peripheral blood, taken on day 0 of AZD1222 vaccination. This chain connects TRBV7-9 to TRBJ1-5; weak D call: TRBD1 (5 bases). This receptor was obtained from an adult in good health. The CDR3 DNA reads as TGTGCCAGCAGCTTAGGAGGGGATGCGCGGCCCCAGCATTTT. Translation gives CASSLGGDARPQHF.